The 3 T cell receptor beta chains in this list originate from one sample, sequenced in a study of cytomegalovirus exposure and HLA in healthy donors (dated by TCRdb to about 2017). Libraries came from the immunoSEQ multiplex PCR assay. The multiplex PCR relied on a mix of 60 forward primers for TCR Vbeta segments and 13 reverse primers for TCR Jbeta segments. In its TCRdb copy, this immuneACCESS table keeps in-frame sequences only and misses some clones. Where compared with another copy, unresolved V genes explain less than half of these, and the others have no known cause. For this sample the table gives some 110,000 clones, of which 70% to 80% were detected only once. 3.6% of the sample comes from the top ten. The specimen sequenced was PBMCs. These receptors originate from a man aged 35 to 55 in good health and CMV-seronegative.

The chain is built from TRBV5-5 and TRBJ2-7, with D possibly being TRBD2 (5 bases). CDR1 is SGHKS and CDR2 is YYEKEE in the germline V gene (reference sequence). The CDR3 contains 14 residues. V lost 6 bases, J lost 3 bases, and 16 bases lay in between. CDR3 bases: TGTGCCAGCACCCCTCCGGCGGGTATCTACGAGCAGTACTTC. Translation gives CASTPPAGIYEQYF.

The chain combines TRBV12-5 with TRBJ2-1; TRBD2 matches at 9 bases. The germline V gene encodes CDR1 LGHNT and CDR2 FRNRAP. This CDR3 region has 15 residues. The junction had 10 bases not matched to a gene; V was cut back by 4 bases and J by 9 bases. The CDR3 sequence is CASGSSWRGGLEQFF. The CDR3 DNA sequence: TGTGCTAGTGGTTCGTCCTGGCGGGGGGGCCTTGAGCAGTTCTTC.

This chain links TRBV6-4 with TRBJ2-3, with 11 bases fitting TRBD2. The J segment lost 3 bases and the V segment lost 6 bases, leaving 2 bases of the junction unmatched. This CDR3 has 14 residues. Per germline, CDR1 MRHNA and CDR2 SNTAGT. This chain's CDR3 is CASSPSGGTDTQYF. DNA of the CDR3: TGTGCCAGCAGCCCTAGCGGGGGGACAGATACGCAGTATTTT.